The 28 T cell receptor beta chains below all came from one sample that was sequenced in a study of cytomegalovirus exposure and HLA in healthy donors. Primers for the PCR totalled 60 Vbeta and 13 Jbeta. Assay: immunoSEQ multiplex PCR; the TCRdb copy retains only in-frame clones and omits some. Counted here are about 120,000 clones, under 70% occurring once; the ten biggest clones make up over 6.5%. Sample: PBMCs. Source of these receptors: a man aged 18 to 30 in good health and CMV-seropositive.

This chain joins TRBV5-5 and TRBJ1-5, with D maybe TRBD1 (6 bases). V was trimmed by 4 bases and J by 8 bases, leaving 22 bases between them. CDR3 length: 16 amino acids. Per the germline V gene, CDR1 is SGHKS and CDR2 is YYEKEE (reference sequence). This CDR3 is CASSEGVSPVSEPQHF. The CDR3 DNA is TGTGCCAGCAGCGAGGGGGTTTCACCCGTGAGCGAGCCCCAGCATTTT.

The V gene is TRBV28, the J gene TRBJ1-5; no reliable D call. Germline CDR1 and CDR2: MDHEN and SYDVKM. With 5 bases removed from V and 0 bases from J, the gap between germline ends came to 14 bases. CDR3 length equals 16 residues. CDR3 in DNA: TGTGCCAGCAGTCTAGCTGGGGTGAATAGCAATCAGCCCCAGCATTTT. Amino acid sequence: CASSLAGVNSNQPQHF.

The chain joins TRBV28 to TRBJ1-1, with unresolved D. The germline CDR1 and CDR2 sequences are MDHEN and SYDVKM. The CDR3 has 13 residues. With 1 base removed from V and 4 bases from J, the gap between germline ends came to 7 bases. CDR3 DNA: TGTGCCAGCAGTTTATCGGGAGGCACTGAAGCTTTCTTT. It translates to CASSLSGGTEAFF.

This clone appeared a single time. This chain links TRBV30 with TRBJ1-5; D is unclear. CDR3 size: 14 residues. Germline CDR1 is GTSNPN and CDR2 is SVGIG (reference sequence). V was trimmed by 2 bases and J by 5 bases, leaving 13 bases between them. The CDR3 loop is CAWSSSGPYQPQHF. CDR3 coding DNA: TGTGCCTGGAGTAGTAGCGGCCCTTATCAGCCCCAGCATTTT. Together with reference TRBV30 and TRBJ1-5, the CDR3 gives the full variable domain: SQTIHQWPATLVQPVGSPLSLECTVEGTSNPNLYWYRQAAGRGLQLLFYSVGIGQISSEVPQNLSASRPQDRQFILSSKKLLLSDSGFYLCAWSSSGPYQPQHFGDGTRLSIL.

This clone is a singleton in its sample. The V call is TRBV28, the J call TRBJ2-2, with 8 nucleotides matching TRBD2. Trimming removed 5 bases from V and 5 bases from J; junction bases left unmatched: 10. The CDR3 runs to 16 residues. Germline V gene lookup returns CDR1 MDHEN and CDR2 SYDVKM. The CDR3 reads CASSPPWTSLTGELFF. CDR3 sequence (DNA): TGTGCCAGCAGTCCCCCGTGGACTAGCCTTACCGGGGAGCTGTTTTTT.

V gene TRBV6-4 combines with J gene TRBJ1-5; D is unresolved. CDR3 length equals 13 residues. Trimming shortened V by 8 bases and J by 4 bases, and 12 bases separated the two germline ends. Germline CDR1 and CDR2: MRHNA and SNTAGT. As DNA, the CDR3 is TGTGCCAGCGCCATAGCGAGTAATCAGCCCCAGCATTTT. The encoded protein is CASAIASNQPQHF.

With respect to this clone: Other nucleotide sequences from this sample produce the same CDR3. The chain carries TRBV6-5 and TRBJ2-5; D gene uncertain. The germline gives CDR1 MNHEY, CDR2 SVGAGI. The CDR3 spans 11 residues. V was trimmed by 6 bases and J by 4 bases, leaving 6 bases between them. The CDR3 DNA follows: TGTGCCAGCAGCACTCGAGAGACCCAGTACTTC. This translates into CASSTRETQYF.

The J gene is TRBJ1-1, the V gene TRBV11-3, with no clear D. Trimming pared 5 bases from V and 1 base from J, leaving 5 bases between. This CDR3 spans 12 amino acids. Germline CDR1 reads SGHNT; CDR2 reads YENEEA. The CDR3 coding sequence is TGTGCCAGCAGCGGCCGGAACACTGAAGCTTTCTTT. It specifies CASSGRNTEAFF.

This chain uses TRBV6-4 with TRBJ2-2, with a possible D match to TRBD1 (6 bases). With 9 bases removed from V and 2 bases from J, the gap between germline ends came to 10 bases. The CDR3 loop spans 13 amino acids. CDR1 is MRHNA, CDR2 SNTAGT, per germline. CDR3: CASSRGNTGELFF. The CDR3 nucleotides are TGTGCCAGTTCCAGGGGCAACACCGGGGAGCTGTTTTTT.

J is TRBJ2-3 and V is TRBV5-1, with 10 bases matching TRBD1. CDR3 length: 16 amino acids. The V gene's germline CDR1 is SGHRS and CDR2 YFSETQ. J gave up 4 bases and V 4 bases, and 9 bases lay outside the gene matches. CDR3 protein: CASSLLTGGVADTQYF. The CDR3 nucleotides read TGCGCCAGCAGCCTACTGACAGGGGGCGTTGCAGATACGCAGTATTTT.

V gene TRBV28 combines with J gene TRBJ1-6; possibly TRBD1 for D (5 bases). Germline V gene sequence: CDR1 MDHEN, CDR2 SYDVKM. Trimming took 4 bases from V and 11 from J, leaving 12 bases between them. The CDR3 is 13 residues long. CDR3 sequence (DNA): TGTGCCAGCAGTTCCGACAGCCCCGCACCCCTCCACTTT. Encoded protein: CASSSDSPAPLHF.

J is TRBJ1-5 and V is TRBV28; D remains unclear. Germline V lookup: CDR1 MDHEN, CDR2 SYDVKM. Trimming took off 6 bases at V and 0 bases at J, with 18 bases between the two ends. This CDR3 spans 17 amino acids. For the CDR3, the DNA is TGTGCCAGCAGAGGCAGCTTAACGTCGGGTAGCAATCAGCCCCAGCATTTT. This sequence encodes CASRGSLTSGSNQPQHF.

The gene calls are TRBV4-2 and TRBJ2-5, with 9 bases aligning to TRBD2. CDR1 is LGHNA and CDR2 is YNFKEQ in the germline V gene. V gave up 4 bases and J gave up 2 bases; unmatched junction bases: 8. The CDR3 runs 16 residues. CDR3: CASSPLGRGGQETQYF. In DNA, the CDR3 is TGTGCCAGCAGCCCGCTAGGGCGGGGGGGACAAGAGACCCAGTACTTC.

The chain couples TRBV9 to TRBJ2-2; TRBD2 is a possible D gene (7 bases). V lost 4 bases to trimming and J lost 7 bases, with 17 bases between them. The CDR3 runs to 15 residues. The germline V gene encodes CDR1 SGDLS and CDR2 YYNGEE. The CDR3 spells CASSPVGGLGGELFF. The CDR3 bases are TGTGCCAGCAGCCCGGTGGGGGGGCTGGGCGGGGAGCTGTTTTTT.

The chain recombines TRBV7-9 with TRBJ2-5; TRBD1 is a possible D gene (6 bases). CDR1 and CDR2 (germline): SEHNR, FQNEAQ (reference sequence). The CDR3 length is 13 residues. V shed 1 base and J shed 3 bases, with 6 bases lying between them. The CDR3 loop reads CASSLGTEETQYF. The DNA for the CDR3 is TGTGCCAGCAGCTTAGGGACAGAAGAGACCCAGTACTTC.

The V and J genes are TRBV7-2 and TRBJ1-1; 8 bases line up with TRBD1. V shed 4 bases and J 3 bases; nucleotides not matched to a gene: 4. Germline V CDR1 and CDR2: SGHTA, FQGNSA. CDR3 length: 14 amino acids. In DNA, the CDR3 is TGTGCCAGCAGCTCGGGACAGGCTCACACTGAAGCTTTCTTT. This gives the protein CASSSGQAHTEAFF.

The chain couples TRBV27 to TRBJ1-6; TRBD1 matches 12 bases. V dropped 3 bases and J dropped 2; count of bases not matched to a gene: 20. Germline assignment: CDR1 MNHEY and CDR2 SMNVEV (reference sequence). The CDR3 runs to 23 residues. The CDR3 reads CASSLAFPKPGQGARAYNSPLHF. The CDR3, as DNA: TGTGCCAGCAGTTTGGCATTCCCCAAGCCGGGACAGGGGGCGCGGGCCTATAATTCACCCCTCCACTTT.

The V call is TRBV5-1, the J call TRBJ2-3; 7 bases match TRBD1. J gave up 2 bases and V 4 bases, and 4 bases lay outside the gene matches. This CDR3 spans 14 amino acids. Per germline, CDR1 SGHRS and CDR2 YFSETQ. DNA for the CDR3: TGCGCCAGCAGCCACGGACAGGACACAGATACGCAGTATTTT. As protein: CASSHGQDTDTQYF. Together with reference TRBV5-1 and TRBJ2-3, the CDR3 gives the full variable domain: KAGVTQTPRYLIKTRGQQVTLSCSPISGHRSVSWYQQTPGQGLQFLFEYFSETQRNKGNFPGRFSGRQFSNSRSEMNVSTLELGDSALYLCASSHGQDTDTQYFGPGTRLTVL.

The chain combines TRBV6-1 with TRBJ2-5, with 7 bases aligning to TRBD1. This CDR3 has 14 residues. From germline, CDR1 is MNHNS and CDR2 SASEGT. V was clipped by 3 bases and J by 9 bases; unmatched bases: 10. The CDR3 DNA follows: TGTGCCAGCAGTGACCGACAGGGCCTCGGGTCCCAGTACTTC. This sequence encodes CASSDRQGLGSQYF.

The gene calls are TRBV5-1 and TRBJ2-1, with TRBD1 matching over 9 bases. Germline loops: CDR1 SGHRS, CDR2 YFSETQ. The length of the CDR3 is 16 residues. V was clipped by 2 bases and J by 2 bases; unmatched bases: 5. The CDR3: CASSFGQGNPYNEQFF. The CDR3 DNA reads TGCGCCAGCAGCTTCGGACAGGGGAATCCCTACAATGAGCAGTTCTTC. Together with reference TRBV5-1 and TRBJ2-1, the CDR3 gives the full variable domain: KAGVTQTPRYLIKTRGQQVTLSCSPISGHRSVSWYQQTPGQGLQFLFEYFSETQRNKGNFPGRFSGRQFSNSRSEMNVSTLELGDSALYLCASSFGQGNPYNEQFFGPGTRLTVL.

This clone was detected only a few times. The chain recombines TRBV6-5 with TRBJ1-2; 7 bases agree with TRBD1. The V gene end was trimmed by 0 bases and the J gene end by 4 bases; junction bases not matched to a gene: 2. Germline CDR1 MNHEY, CDR2 SVGAGI. The CDR3 is 14 residues long. CDR3 coding DNA: TGTGCCAGCAGTTACTCAGGGGGCCTCTATGGCTACACCTTC. Translating gives CASSYSGGLYGYTF.

This clone was observed a few times. J is TRBJ1-2 and V is TRBV2; perhaps TRBD1 as D (5 bases). CDR1 and CDR2 (germline): SNHLY, FYNNEI. This CDR3 spans 14 amino acids. V lost 6 bases to trimming and J lost 5 bases, with 16 bases between them. The CDR3: CASRWGLGGYGYTF. The CDR3, as DNA: TGTGCCAGCAGATGGGGCTTGGGGGGATATGGCTACACCTTC.

The J gene is TRBJ1-2, the V gene TRBV28, with D possibly TRBD1 on 5 matching bases. The ends were cut back, 2 bases at V and 1 base at J, with 11 bases in the middle. The CDR3 sequence is 15 residues long. The germline gives CDR1 MDHEN, CDR2 SYDVKM. The CDR3 sequence: CASSLPGGVNYGYTF. In DNA form, the CDR3 reads TGTGCCAGCAGTTTACCGGGAGGGGTTAACTATGGCTACACCTTC.

The chain uses TRBV27 and TRBJ2-7; perhaps TRBD1 as D (5 bases). Germline CDR1 reads MNHEY; CDR2 reads SMNVEV (reference sequence). Trimming removed 4 bases at V and 0 bases at J, with 10 bases between. The CDR3 is 14 residues long. DNA for the CDR3: TGTGCCAGCAGTTCGCAGGGTAGCTCCTACGAGCAGTACTTC. It codes for CASSSQGSSYEQYF.

This clone was detected only a few times. CDR3 nucleotide sequence: TGTGCCACCAGCAGCGCGGGACAGGGGTCTTCACCCCTCCACTTT. Protein product: CATSSAGQGSSPLHF. The chain has TRBV15 and TRBJ1-6; 10 bases fit TRBD1. From germline, CDR1 is LNHNV and CDR2 YYDKDF (reference sequence). The CDR3 has 15 residues. The trim removed 3 bases at V and 9 bases at J, leaving 5 bases unmatched.

This rearrangement joins TRBV28 to TRBJ1-6, with D tentatively TRBD1 (6 bases). With 7 bases removed from V and 9 bases from J, the gap between germline ends came to 22 bases. Germline lookup yields CDR1 MDHEN and CDR2 SYDVKM. The CDR3 spans 16 residues. CDR3 nucleotide sequence: TGTGCCAGCACTTGGGGAAACCCTGAAGGGGGTTCACCCCTCCACTTT. The encoded protein is CASTWGNPEGGSPLHF. Filled out from reference TRBV28 and TRBJ1-6, the complete variable domain reads DVKVTQSSRYLVKRTGEKVFLECVQDMDHENMFWYRQDPGLGLRLIYFSYDVKMKEKGDIPEGYSVSREKKERFSLILESASTNQTSMYLCASTWGNPEGGSPLHFGNGTRLTVT.

The chain links TRBV6-4 to TRBJ2-6; 7 bases align to TRBD2. V lost 8 bases, J lost 0 bases, and 7 bases stayed unmatched. Germline loops: CDR1 MRHNA, CDR2 SNTAGT. The CDR3 is 16 amino acids. The CDR3 nucleotides read TGTGCCAGCGCTACTGGGGAGGGCTCTGGGGCCAACGTCCTGACTTTC. Protein sequence: CASATGEGSGANVLTF.

This chain connects TRBV9 to TRBJ1-6; 7 nucleotides agree with TRBD1. The CDR3 contains 15 residues. The germline CDR1 and CDR2 sequences are SGDLS and YYNGEE. After removal of 4 bases from V and 9 bases from J, the junction contained 10 bases not matched to a gene. CDR3 nucleotides: TGTGCCAGCAGCACCAACAGGGGTCAAACTTCACCCCTCCACTTT. Protein: CASSTNRGQTSPLHF.